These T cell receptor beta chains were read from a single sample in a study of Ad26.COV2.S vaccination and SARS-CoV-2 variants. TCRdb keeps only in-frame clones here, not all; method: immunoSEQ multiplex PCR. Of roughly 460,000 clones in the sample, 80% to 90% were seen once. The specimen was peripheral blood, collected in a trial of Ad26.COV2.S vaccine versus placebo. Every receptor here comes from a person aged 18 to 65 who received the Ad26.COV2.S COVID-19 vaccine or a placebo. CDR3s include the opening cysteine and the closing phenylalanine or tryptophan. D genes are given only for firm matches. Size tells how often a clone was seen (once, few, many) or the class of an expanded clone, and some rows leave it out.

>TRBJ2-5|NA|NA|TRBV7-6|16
CASSPWRRWDVETQYF
TGTGCCAGCAGCCCTTGGAGGCGGTGGGATGTCGAGACCCAGTACTTC
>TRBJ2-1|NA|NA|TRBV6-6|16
CASSYSTDRTYNEQFF
TGTGCCAGCAGTTACTCGACGGACAGAACCTACAATGAGCAGTTCTTC
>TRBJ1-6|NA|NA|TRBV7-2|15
CASSSSRAYNSPLHF
TGTGCCAGCAGCTCCTCCAGGGCGTATAATTCACCCCTCCACTTT
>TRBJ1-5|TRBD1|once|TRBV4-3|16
CASSQDLGQGNQPQHF
TGCGCCAGCAGCCAAGACTTAGGACAGGGCAATCAGCCCCAGCATTTT
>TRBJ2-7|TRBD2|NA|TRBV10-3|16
CAIRRQKGGGSYEQYF
TGTGCCATCAGGAGACAGAAGGGCGGGGGGTCTTACGAGCAGTACTTC
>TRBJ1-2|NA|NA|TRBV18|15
CASSPAGATSYGYTF
TGTGCCAGCTCACCAGCAGGGGCCACCAGCTATGGCTACACCTTC
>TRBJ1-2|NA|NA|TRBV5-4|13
CASSFQGNYGYTF
TGTGCCAGCAGCTTCCAGGGAAACTATGGCTACACCTTC
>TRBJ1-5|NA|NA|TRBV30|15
CAWSASLPGRQPQHF
TGTGCCTGGAGTGCATCTCTTCCGGGGCGTCAGCCCCAGCATTTT
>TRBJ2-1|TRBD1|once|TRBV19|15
CASRQGSPLNNEQFF
TGTGCCAGTAGACAGGGGTCCCCCCTAAACAATGAGCAGTTCTTC
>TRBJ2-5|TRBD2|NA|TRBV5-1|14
CASSLGSGRETQYF
TGCGCCAGCAGCTTGGGTAGCGGGAGGGAGACCCAGTACTTC
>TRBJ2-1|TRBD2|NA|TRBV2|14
CASSSPGLAGGEFF
TGTGCCAGCAGTTCCCCGGGACTAGCGGGAGGTGAGTTCTTC
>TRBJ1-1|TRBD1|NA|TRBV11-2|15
CASSSTGALTYEAFF
TGTGCCAGCAGCTCAACAGGGGCCCTTACCTATGAAGCTTTCTTT
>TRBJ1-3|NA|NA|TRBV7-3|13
CASSRGQGNTIYF
TGTGCCAGCAGCAGGGGACAAGGAAACACCATATATTTT
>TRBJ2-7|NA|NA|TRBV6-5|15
CASSPLGVGSYEQYF
TGTGCCAGCAGTCCACTCGGGGTTGGGTCCTACGAGCAGTACTTC
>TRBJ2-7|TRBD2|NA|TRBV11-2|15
CASSFSGSTSYEQYF
TGTGCCAGCAGCTTTAGCGGGAGTACCTCCTACGAGCAGTACTTC
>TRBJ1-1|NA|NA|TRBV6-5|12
CATTPGGTEAFF
TGTGCCACCACCCCCGGGGGCACTGAAGCTTTCTTT
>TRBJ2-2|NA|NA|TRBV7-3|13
CASSFQGIGELFF
TGTGCCAGCAGCTTTCAGGGGATCGGGGAGCTGTTTTTT
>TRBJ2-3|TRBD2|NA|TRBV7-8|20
CASSLFSGTSGRTSTDTQYF
TGTGCCAGCAGCTTATTCTCCGGGACTAGCGGGAGGACTAGCACAGATACGCAGTATTTT